The 16 T cell receptor beta chains below all came from one sample that was sequenced in a study of cytomegalovirus exposure and HLA in healthy donors. It was with 60 Vbeta and 13 Jbeta primers that the PCR ran. Sequenced by immunoSEQ multiplex PCR; TCRdb stores in-frame clones only, minus some. This table has about 150,000 clones, approximately 80% appearing once. Specimen: PBMCs. These receptors all stem from a boy between 2 and 10 years old in good health and CMV-seronegative.

The chain couples TRBV19 to TRBJ2-2; 9 bases are a match to TRBD2. Trimming at V came to 4 bases and at J to 1 base, leaving 10 bases not matched to a gene. The germline gives CDR1 LNHDA, CDR2 SQIVND (reference sequence). The CDR3 has 18 amino acids. CDR3 nucleotide sequence: TGTGCCAGTAGTAGGGAGCGGGGGGCGCCCATGAACACCGGGGAGCTGTTTTTT. Translation gives CASSRERGAPMNTGELFF.

This clone has just one count. The rearrangement joins TRBV20-1 to TRBJ1-1, with a tentative D call TRBD1 (5 bases). This CDR3 comprises 10 residues. Germline V gene sequence: CDR1 DFQATT, CDR2 SNEGSKA (reference sequence). V was trimmed by 2 bases and J by 8 bases, leaving 6 bases between them. In DNA form, the CDR3 reads TGCAGTGCTAGAAGGGGAGAAGCTTTCTTT. Protein: CSARRGEAFF.

The rearrangement uses TRBV7-9 and TRBJ2-3; TRBD1 might be the D (6 bases). The CDR3 is 17 residues long. CDR1 and CDR2 from the germline V gene are SEHNR and FQNEAQ (reference sequence). V gave up 2 bases and J gave up 1 base, with 16 bases separating them. The CDR3 is CASSLTLDSHRTDTQYF. The CDR3 nucleotides read TGTGCCAGCAGCTTAACCCTGGACAGCCATCGCACAGATACGCAGTATTTT.

The gene calls are TRBV19 and TRBJ1-1; D is unresolved. The ends were cut back, 1 base at V and 1 base at J, with 4 bases in the middle. The CDR3 length is 13 residues. Germline CDR1 is LNHDA and CDR2 is SQIVND (reference sequence). CDR3 loop: CASSIGPNTEAFF. The DNA of the CDR3 is TGTGCCAGTAGTATAGGGCCGAACACTGAAGCTTTCTTT.

This sequence joins TRBV7-6 and TRBJ2-5; a weak D match, TRBD1 (6 bases). The J call may not be correct, given that the DNA end is closer to TRBJ2-7. This CDR3 spans 14 amino acids. Germline V gene data show CDR1 as SGHVS and CDR2 as FNYEAQ. In DNA form, the CDR3 reads TGTGCCAGCAGCTTGTTTATGGACAGCACCGAGCAGTACTTC. Its protein is CASSLFMDSTEQYF.

This clone was seen more than once but under ten times. The J gene is TRBJ1-2, the V gene TRBV2; no clear D. Germline lookup yields CDR1 SNHLY and CDR2 FYNNEI. This CDR3 is 15 amino acids long. Trimming pared 4 bases from V and 4 bases from J, leaving 16 bases between. Here the CDR3 reads CASSANPGLVYGYTF. The CDR3 coding sequence is TGTGCCAGCAGTGCGAACCCAGGTTTAGTCTATGGCTACACCTTC.

The J gene is TRBJ2-3, the V gene TRBV15; perhaps TRBD2 as D (5 bases). V was pared by 3 bases and J by 2 bases, with 15 bases between. The CDR3 has 16 residues. The germline gives CDR1 LNHNV, CDR2 YYDKDF (reference sequence). The CDR3 DNA follows: TGTGCCACCAGCAGCACGGAGGTTAGGGACACAGATACGCAGTATTTT. Translated, it gives CATSSTEVRDTDTQYF.

The V and J genes are TRBV5-1 and TRBJ2-2, with a possible D match to TRBD2 (5 bases). V lost 4 bases and J 6 bases, leaving 13 bases between the germline ends. CDR3 length equals 14 residues. Germline V lookup: CDR1 SGHRS, CDR2 YFSETQ. The CDR3 protein is CASSALTSSGELFF. CDR3 DNA sequence: TGCGCCAGCAGCGCTTTAACTAGTTCCGGGGAGCTGTTTTTT.

Regarding this clone: The sample carries other DNA sequences with the same CDR3. This CDR3 reads CASSDSPGSLTYNEQFF. The CDR3 coding sequence is TGTGCCAGCAGTGATAGTCCCGGGAGTCTTACCTACAATGAGCAGTTCTTC. The chain uses TRBV25-1 and TRBJ2-1; D possibly corresponds to TRBD2 (6 bases). CDR1 is MGHDK and CDR2 is SYGVNS in the germline V gene. The CDR3 covers 17 residues. The V end lost 3 bases, the J end lost 2 bases, and 17 bases lay between the germline ends.

The CDR3 region is CASSPQGDGTGELFF. Written as DNA, the CDR3 is TGTGCCAGCAGCCCGCAGGGGGATGGCACCGGGGAGCTGTTTTTT. The rearrangement joins TRBV4-2 to TRBJ2-2, with TRBD1 matching over 7 bases. V was pared by 4 bases and J by 4 bases, with 6 bases of the junction left unmatched. CDR1 is LGHNA, CDR2 YNFKEQ, per germline. The CDR3 covers 15 residues.

This chain links TRBV6-5 with TRBJ2-5, with D perhaps TRBD1 (5 bases). The germline CDR1 and CDR2 sequences are MNHEY and SVGAGI. The V end lost 8 bases, the J end lost 1 base, and 8 bases lay between the germline ends. There are 12 residues in the CDR3. CDR3 sequence (DNA): TGTGCCAGCGGGGCGCGCCAAGAGACCCAGTACTTC. Amino acid sequence: CASGARQETQYF.

The chain uses TRBV29-1 and TRBJ1-3; tentatively, D is TRBD1 (5 bases). There are 13 residues in the CDR3. Germline lookup yields CDR1 SQVTM and CDR2 ANQGSEA. V was pared by 5 bases and J by 4 bases, with 12 bases between. The CDR3 loop is CSVSATAGNTIYF. As DNA, the CDR3 is TGCAGCGTTTCCGCGACAGCGGGAAACACCATATATTTT.

The V call is TRBV30, the J call TRBJ1-1, with D possibly TRBD1 on 5 matching bases. The V end was cut by 5 bases, the J end by 1 base, with 11 bases between. This CDR3 region has 13 residues. CDR1 is GTSNPN, CDR2 SVGIG, per germline (reference sequence). CDR3: CAWGGEANTEAFF. For the CDR3, the DNA is TGTGCCTGGGGGGGGGAAGCGAACACTGAAGCTTTCTTT.

The rearrangement joins TRBV29-1 to TRBJ2-5; D perhaps matches TRBD1 (5 bases). Germline loops: CDR1 SQVTM, CDR2 ANQGSEA. V lost 4 bases, J lost 3 bases, and 12 bases lay in between. The CDR3 is 13 amino acids. The CDR3 sequence is CSVGGGAEETQYF. The CDR3 bases are TGCAGCGTTGGGGGTGGGGCCGAAGAGACCCAGTACTTC.

The chain uses TRBV29-1 and TRBJ1-5; D is perhaps TRBD1 (6 bases). Germline V CDR1 and CDR2: SQVTM, ANQGSEA. The V end was cut by 6 bases, the J end by 7 bases, with 19 bases between. The CDR3 runs to 14 residues. CDR3 sequence reads: CSVGSGGANQPQHF. The CDR3 DNA is TGCAGCGTGGGGTCGGGGGGGGCGAACCAGCCCCAGCATTTT.

The CDR3 DNA is TGTGCCACTAAAGGGTGGGGGCGGGAGGAGGGCAATGAGCAGTTCTTC. This sequence encodes CATKGWGREEGNEQFF. The V gene is TRBV19, the J gene TRBJ2-1; 8 nucleotides agree with TRBD2. Trimming at V came to 10 bases and at J to 6 bases, leaving 17 bases not matched to a gene. The CDR3 consists of 16 residues. Germline V gene sequence: CDR1 LNHDA, CDR2 SQIVND (reference sequence).